These 17 T cell receptor beta chains originate from one sample sequenced in a study of neurological immune-mediated disorders. Each CDR3 protein is one row after TCRdb ran MiXCR on the 5' RACE reads. The table has tens of thousands of distinct CDR3 sequences, 9.5% to 15% seen once; the top ten hold 1.3%. Sequencing was performed on PBMCs. The source of these receptors is a female donor in good health.

This clonotype was seen at least ten times. V is TRBV20-1 and J is TRBJ2-5, with TRBD1 matching 10 bases. The CDR3 loop spans 15 amino acids. Germline V CDR1 and CDR2: DFQATT, SNEGSKA (reference sequence). The ends lost 4 bases at V and 3 bases at J; junction bases unmatched: 8. As DNA, the CDR3 is TGCAGTGCTACTCCGGGACAGGGGAGAAAAGAGACCCAGTACTTC. Translating it yields CSATPGQGRKETQYF.

This clonotype showed up many times. V is TRBV10-2 and J is TRBJ2-7; 7 bases fit TRBD2. The CDR3 is made up of 13 amino acids. The V gene's germline CDR1 is WSHSY and CDR2 SAAADI. The ends lost 6 bases at V and 4 bases at J; junction bases unmatched: 6. DNA of the CDR3: TGCGCCAGCAGGGGAGGGCAGGCGTACGAGCAGTACTTC. It is translated as CASRGGQAYEQYF.

Many counts were recorded for this clonotype. This rearrangement joins TRBV9 to TRBJ2-7, with a weak D call TRBD2 (5 bases). The CDR3 sequence is 14 residues long. The V gene lost 4 bases and the J gene lost 2 bases, with 13 bases spanning the gap. CDR1 SGDLS and CDR2 YYNGEE come from the germline V gene. Here the CDR3 DNA reads TGTGCCAGCAGCTTTGGGAGTACAACCTACGAGCAGTACTTC. Its protein is CASSFGSTTYEQYF.

The table lists this clonotype with many counts. The rearrangement uses TRBV7-8 and TRBJ2-1; the D call may be TRBD1 or TRBD2 (5 bases each). Trimming took 4 bases from V and 5 from J, leaving 12 bases between them. Germline V gene sequence: CDR1 SGHVS, CDR2 FQNEAQ. This CDR3 has 14 residues. CDR3: CASSSAGANNEQFF. In DNA form, the CDR3 reads TGTGCCAGCAGCTCGGCCGGGGCCAACAATGAGCAGTTCTTC. Variable domain in full (rest from reference TRBV7-8 and TRBJ2-1): GAGVSQSPRYKVAKRGQDVALRCDPISGHVSLFWYQQALGQGPEFLTYFQNEAQLDKSGLPSDRFFAERPEGSVSTLKIQRTQQEDSAVYLCASSSAGANNEQFFGPGTRLTVL.

This clonotype occurred many times. This chain uses TRBV12-3 or TRBV12-4 with TRBJ1-4; unclear D gene. This CDR3 comprises 15 residues. Trimming removed 7 bases from V and 0 bases from J, with 12 bases in between. CDR3 DNA sequence: TGTGCCAGCAAACTCGGGATGACAACTAATGAAAAACTGTTTTTT. Residues: CASKLGMTTNEKLFF.

This clonotype was detected many times. V and J are TRBV24-1 and TRBJ2-7; D uncertain. Germline lookup yields CDR1 KGHDR and CDR2 SFDVKD. V was trimmed by 0 bases and J by 3 bases, leaving 14 bases between them. The CDR3 length is 16 residues. The CDR3 here is CATSDLGVQELYEQYF. CDR3 coding DNA: TGTGCCACCAGTGATTTGGGCGTCCAAGAACTCTACGAGCAGTACTTC.

This clonotype was seen at least ten times. The chain is built from TRBV27 and TRBJ2-2; no reliable D call. Trimming cost V 5 bases and J 7 bases, with 11 bases left between them. In germline, CDR1 is MNHEY, CDR2 SMNVEV (reference sequence). This CDR3 spans 13 amino acids. The CDR3, as DNA: TGTGCCAGCAGTACCCGGAGTCACGGGGAGCTGTTTTTT. As protein: CASSTRSHGELFF.

The V gene is TRBV19, the J gene TRBJ2-2; D remains unclear. The CDR3 totals 16 residues. Trimming cost V 8 bases and J 1 base, with 17 bases left between them. The germline CDR1 and CDR2 sequences are LNHDA and SQIVND (reference sequence). The CDR3 DNA reads TGTGCCAGTTTTTCGACCCCCGTGTGGAACACCGGGGAGCTGTTTTTT. This translates into CASFSTPVWNTGELFF.

This clonotype has ten or more counts. This rearrangement joins TRBV24-1 to TRBJ1-5; 7 positions match TRBD1. Germline assignment: CDR1 KGHDR and CDR2 SFDVKD. The CDR3 is made up of 16 amino acids. V shed 4 bases, J shed 3 bases, and the junction held 8 bases outside the gene matches. CDR3 DNA: TGTGCCACCAGTGAGTCGGGACAGTATTTCAATCAGCCCCAGCATTTT. Its translation: CATSESGQYFNQPQHF.

This clonotype was detected ten times or more. The V gene is TRBV7-9, the J gene TRBJ2-1; TRBD2 matches at 11 bases. Germline V CDR1 and CDR2: SEHNR, FQNEAQ (reference sequence). This CDR3 comprises 14 residues. With V trimmed by 6 bases and J by 5 bases, 3 bases remained unmatched. CDR3 sequence (DNA): TGTGCCAGCAGACGTAGCGGGGGGGACAATGAGCAGTTCTTC. Its translation is CASRRSGGDNEQFF.

This clonotype counts as medium-sized. The V gene is TRBV3-1, the J gene TRBJ2-5, with D tentatively TRBD1 (6 bases). Germline V gives CDR1 LGHDT, CDR2 YNNKEL (reference sequence). This CDR3 contains 14 residues. Trimming stripped 4 bases from V and 4 bases from J, with 13 bases between. The CDR3 coding sequence is TGTGCCAGCAGCCCCCGTGTGGGGGCAGAGACCCAGTACTTC. It translates to CASSPRVGAETQYF.

This clonotype occurred many times. The chain joins TRBV7-9 to TRBJ2-1; 11 positions agree with TRBD1. The CDR3 has 17 amino acids. Per the germline V gene, CDR1 is SEHNR and CDR2 is FQNEAQ (reference sequence). The trim removed 0 bases at V and 7 bases at J, leaving 8 bases unmatched. In DNA form, the CDR3 reads TGTGCCAGCAGCTTAGCTTCCGGGACAGGGGGAACAAATGAGCAGTTCTTC. Its translation is CASSLASGTGGTNEQFF.

About this clonotype itself: Possible read error: a much larger clone is one base away. The chain has TRBV11-3 and TRBJ2-5; 8 nucleotides agree with TRBD1. The CDR3 is made up of 18 amino acids. Germline V gene data show CDR1 as SGHNT and CDR2 as YENEEA. V shed 5 bases and J 3 bases; nucleotides not matched to a gene: 17. The CDR3 loop reads CASSVGQRTGKFEETQYF. The CDR3 DNA reads TGTGCCAGCAGCGTCGGGCAGCGGACAGGGAAATTCGAAGAGACCCAGTACTTC.

The table lists this clonotype with many counts. The chain recombines TRBV15 with TRBJ2-7; D possibly uses TRBD1 or TRBD2 (5 bases each). CDR3 length: 15 amino acids. Germline V gives CDR1 LNHNV, CDR2 YYDKDF (reference sequence). V was pared by 1 base and J by 0 bases, with 10 bases between. The DNA of the CDR3 is TGTGCCACCAGCAGAGGAGGGACGACCTCCTACGAGCAGTACTTC. This gives the protein CATSRGGTTSYEQYF.

This clonotype is medium-sized by share. V usage is TRBV6-5 and J usage is TRBJ1-5, with D tentatively TRBD1 (6 bases). Per germline, CDR1 MNHEY and CDR2 SVGAGI. There are 15 residues in the CDR3. Trimming shortened V by 0 bases and J by 5 bases, and 11 bases separated the two germline ends. The CDR3 reads CASSYSWAGDQPQHF. CDR3 sequence (DNA): TGTGCCAGCAGTTACTCGTGGGCAGGGGATCAGCCCCAGCATTTT.

This clonotype was seen ten or more times. V is TRBV6-1 and J is TRBJ2-3; 9 positions match TRBD2. Unmatched junction bases numbered 4, after V lost 6 bases and J lost 0 bases. The germline gives CDR1 MNHNS, CDR2 SASEGT. The CDR3 totals 15 residues. CDR3 in amino acids: CASRITSGSTDTQYF. The CDR3 bases are TGTGCCAGCAGAATAACTAGCGGGAGCACAGATACGCAGTATTTT.

This clonotype is medium-sized by share. The gene calls are TRBV20-1 and TRBJ2-3, with D maybe TRBD2 (6 bases). The length of the CDR3 is 17 residues. V lost 0 bases and J 0 bases, leaving 16 bases between the germline ends. Per the germline V gene, CDR1 is DFQATT and CDR2 is SNEGSKA (reference sequence). CDR3 region: CSARDLGGRTSTDTQYF. The CDR3 region has the DNA TGCAGTGCTAGAGATCTCGGGGGAAGAACTAGCACAGATACGCAGTATTTT.